These 18 T cell receptor beta chains share one sample of origin, sequenced in a study of regulatory T cells in long-lasting Graves disease. Time point specified: newly diagnosed GD, antithyroid drugs for less than 3 months. PBMC RNA was the source of the TCR library. The authors built TCR beta libraries using iRepertoire HTBI primers and Arm-PCR of CDR3 regions. TCRdb used MiXCR to reprocess the multiplex PCR reads, holding one entry per CDR3 protein. Here the sample spans 450,000 to 500,000 distinct CDR3 sequences, about 16% being singletons. This sample also belongs to another study, concerning T cells in Graves' hyperthyroidism and ophthalmopathy.

Sample: peripheral blood mononuclear cells (PBMCs), taken at new diagnosis, from a patient treated with antithyroid drugs. The source is a middle-aged man with Graves disease.

The gene calls are TRBV27 and TRBJ2-7, with 10 bases identical to TRBD2. V was pared by 0 bases and J by 5 bases, with 7 bases of the junction left unmatched. Germline V lookup: CDR1 MNHEY, CDR2 SMNVEV (reference sequence). This CDR3 region has 16 residues. The CDR3 DNA follows: TGTGCCAGCAGTTTATCTTTTGGTAGCGGGAGGAACGAGCAGTACTTC. Translating gives CASSLSFGSGRNEQYF.

The sample holds many counts of this clonotype. The V and J genes are TRBV11-2 and TRBJ2-7; D is unresolved. The CDR3 contains 12 residues. V lost 6 bases and J lost 2, with 8 bases in between. The germline CDR1 and CDR2 sequences are SGHAT and FQNNGV. CDR3 nucleotide sequence: TGTGCCAGCAGTTCCTCGACCTACGAGCAGTACTTC. It is translated as CASSSSTYEQYF. Full variable domain (remainder filled in from reference TRBV11-2 and TRBJ2-7): EAGVAQSPRYKIIEKRQSVAFWCNPISGHATLYWYQQILGQGPKLLIQFQNNGVVDDSQLPKDRFSAERLKGVDSTLKIQPAKLEDSAVYLCASSSSTYEQYFGPGTRLTVT.

This clonotype has at least ten counts. The genes are TRBV29-1 and TRBJ1-1, with TRBD1 matching 10 bases. J gave up 0 bases and V 4 bases, and 2 bases lay outside the gene matches. From germline, CDR1 is SQVTM and CDR2 ANQGSEA. The CDR3 sequence is 14 residues long. CDR3 sequence reads: CSVGGTGVNTEAFF. Written as DNA, the CDR3 is TGCAGCGTTGGGGGGACAGGGGTGAACACTGAAGCTTTCTTT.

This clonotype turned up a few times. Here the CDR3 reads CASSQTKDRAHNEQFF. CDR3 nucleotides: TGTGCCAGCAGCCAGACCAAGGACAGGGCCCACAATGAGCAGTTCTTC. V usage is TRBV7-8 and J usage is TRBJ2-1; 8 bases line up with TRBD1. The CDR3 spans 16 residues. The V segment lost 5 bases and the J segment 5 bases; nucleotides outside the gene matches: 11. Germline CDR1 and CDR2: SGHVS and FQNEAQ.

The chain uses TRBV19 and TRBJ1-2; D ambiguous. The germline CDR1 and CDR2 sequences are LNHDA and SQIVND (reference sequence). Trimming shortened V by 3 bases and J by 5 bases, and 16 bases separated the two germline ends. The CDR3 is 15 amino acids. The CDR3 region has the DNA TGTGCCAGTAGTATCTCCGGCCAAGCCCATTATGGCTACACCTTC. This sequence encodes CASSISGQAHYGYTF. Variable domain in full (rest from reference TRBV19 and TRBJ1-2): DGGITQSPKYLFRKEGQNVTLSCEQNLNHDAMYWYRQDPGQGLRLIYYSQIVNDFQKGDIAEGYSVSREKKESFPLTVTSAQKNPTAFYLCASSISGQAHYGYTFGSGTRLTVV.

This chain joins TRBV19 and TRBJ2-3; the D gene is possibly TRBD2 (6 bases). Deletions cut 1 base from V and 0 bases from J, with 14 bases between. Germline-derived CDR1 and CDR2 are LNHDA and SQIVND (reference sequence). This CDR3 is 17 amino acids long. CDR3 sequence: CASSIVSSGYSTDTQYF. Here the CDR3 DNA reads TGTGCCAGTAGTATAGTATCCAGCGGGTATAGCACAGATACGCAGTATTTT.

In its sample, this clonotype was seen many times. The rearrangement uses TRBV5-1 and TRBJ2-2; D remains ambiguous. This CDR3 contains 15 residues. The germline V gene encodes CDR1 SGHRS and CDR2 YFSETQ. The V gene lost 2 bases and the J gene lost 3 bases, with 11 bases spanning the gap. The CDR3 DNA is TGCGCCAGCAGCTTAAACGTAAAGGACACCGGGGAGCTGTTTTTT. Translating gives CASSLNVKDTGELFF.

This clonotype was seen at least ten times. This sequence joins TRBV15 and TRBJ2-1, with TRBD2 matching over 7 bases. J lost 0 bases, V lost 3 bases, and 5 bases had no gene match. The germline CDR1 and CDR2 sequences are LNHNV and YYDKDF (reference sequence). There are 16 residues in the CDR3. CDR3 protein: CATSSDLAVSYNEQFF. CDR3 DNA: TGTGCCACCAGCAGCGACCTAGCGGTCTCCTACAATGAGCAGTTCTTC.

This clonotype came up many times. The chain uses TRBV10-1 and TRBJ2-3; 7 nucleotides agree with TRBD2. CDR1 WNHNN and CDR2 SYGVQD come from the germline V gene (reference sequence). V shed 5 bases and J 5 bases; nucleotides not matched to a gene: 4. The CDR3 is 13 residues long. DNA of the CDR3: TGCGCCAGCAGTCTTAGGGAGGGAGATACGCAGTATTTT. This gives the protein CASSLREGDTQYF.

This clonotype appeared a few times. The CDR3 nucleotides read TGTGCCAGCAGCTTAAACCGGGAGCTGTTTTTT. Protein sequence: CASSLNRELFF. The genes are TRBV7-9 and TRBJ2-2, with no clear D. With 2 bases removed from V and 9 bases from J, the gap between germline ends came to 4 bases. The CDR3 extends over 11 amino acids. Germline V gene lookup returns CDR1 SEHNR and CDR2 FQNEAQ (reference sequence).

This clonotype showed up just a few times. CDR3 loop: CASSADSMVQETQYF. Written as DNA, the CDR3 is TGTGCCAGCAGTGCTGACAGCATGGTTCAAGAGACCCAGTACTTC. V usage is TRBV9 and J usage is TRBJ2-5, with D perhaps matching TRBD1 (5 bases). This CDR3 spans 15 amino acids. Germline V gives CDR1 SGDLS, CDR2 YYNGEE. Trimming took off 5 bases at V and 2 bases at J, with 16 bases between the two ends.

The chain links TRBV6-2 or TRBV6-3 to TRBJ2-3; D gene ambiguous. CDR1 and CDR2 (germline): MNHEY, SVGEGT. V shed 0 bases and J shed 2 bases, with 9 bases lying between them. This CDR3 region has 15 residues. Here the CDR3 reads CASSYSFADTDTQYF. The CDR3 nucleotides are TGTGCCAGCAGTTACTCGTTCGCAGACACAGATACGCAGTATTTT.

As regards this clonotype: This may be a read error: a much more frequent sequence differs by one nucleotide. V is TRBV28 and J is TRBJ2-7; TRBD1 might be the D (5 bases). The CDR3 extends over 16 amino acids. Germline V gives CDR1 MDHEN, CDR2 SYDVKM. The CDR3 nucleotides are TGTGCCGGCAGTCCCGCCTCAGGGTTAGGGGCCTTCGAGCAGTACTTC. The encoded protein is CAGSPASGLGAFEQYF.

This clonotype has at least ten counts. This chain connects TRBV20-1 to TRBJ2-1; the D is unclear. V lost 1 base to trimming and J lost 0 bases, with 7 bases between them. The CDR3 runs to 14 residues. CDR1 DFQATT and CDR2 SNEGSKA come from the germline V gene (reference sequence). CDR3 nucleotides: TGCAGTGCTAGAGTACTTTCCTCCTACAATGAGCAGTTCTTC. Translated, it gives CSARVLSSYNEQFF.

Of note for this clonotype: A read error likely explains this, since a far larger clone differs by one base. The chain has TRBV12-3 or TRBV12-4 and TRBJ2-6; 9 nucleotides agree with TRBD1. V lost 3 bases and J lost 2; bases outside the gene matches: 8. The CDR3 runs 18 residues. The CDR3 bases are TGTGCCAGCAGTTTCGGGACAGGGAGTCGACCTGGGGCCAACGTCCTGACTTTC. Amino acids: CASSFGTGSRPGANVLTF.

This clonotype occurred many times. The chain carries TRBV11-2 and TRBJ2-7; 7 bases agree with TRBD1. Germline V gene data show CDR1 as SGHAT and CDR2 as FQNNGV. The CDR3 consists of 14 residues. After removal of 5 bases from V and 6 bases from J, the junction contained 10 bases not matched to a gene. CDR3 DNA: TGTGCCAGCAGCCCAGTGACAGGGCGAAGCGAGCAGTACTTC. This codes for CASSPVTGRSEQYF. Together with reference TRBV11-2 and TRBJ2-7, the CDR3 gives the full variable domain: EAGVAQSPRYKIIEKRQSVAFWCNPISGHATLYWYQQILGQGPKLLIQFQNNGVVDDSQLPKDRFSAERLKGVDSTLKIQPAKLEDSAVYLCASSPVTGRSEQYFGPGTRLTVT.

This chain links TRBV4-1 with TRBJ2-1; the match to TRBD1 covers 11 bases. Unmatched junction bases numbered 6, after V lost 8 bases and J lost 9 bases. This CDR3 is built from 13 residues. CDR1 is MGHRA, CDR2 YSYEKL, per germline. The CDR3 DNA sequence: TGCGCCAGCGGTTGGGACAGGGGGAGTGAGCAGTTCTTC. Its translation: CASGWDRGSEQFF.

The chain is built from TRBV6-2 or TRBV6-3 and TRBJ1-4; no definite D call. This CDR3 spans 15 amino acids. Germline CDR1 is MNHEY and CDR2 is SVGEGT. V shed 5 bases and J shed 7 bases, with 17 bases lying between them. The CDR3 protein is CASSAREPVGEKLFF. The CDR3 DNA reads TGTGCCAGCAGTGCCCGGGAGCCAGTAGGTGAAAAACTGTTTTTT.